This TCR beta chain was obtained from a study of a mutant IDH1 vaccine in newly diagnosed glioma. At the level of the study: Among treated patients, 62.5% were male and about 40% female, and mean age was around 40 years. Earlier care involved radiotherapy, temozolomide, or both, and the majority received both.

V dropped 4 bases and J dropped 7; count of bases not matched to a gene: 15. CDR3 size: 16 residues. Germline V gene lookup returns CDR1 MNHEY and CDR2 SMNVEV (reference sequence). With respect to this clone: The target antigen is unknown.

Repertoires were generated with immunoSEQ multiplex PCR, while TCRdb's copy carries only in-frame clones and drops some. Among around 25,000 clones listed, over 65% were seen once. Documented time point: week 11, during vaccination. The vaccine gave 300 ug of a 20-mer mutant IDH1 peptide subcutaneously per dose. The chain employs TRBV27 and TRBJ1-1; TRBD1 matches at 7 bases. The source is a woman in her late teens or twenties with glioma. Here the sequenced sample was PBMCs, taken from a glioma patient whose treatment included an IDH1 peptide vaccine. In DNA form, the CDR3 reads TGTGCCAGCAGTTCGACAGGGTGGGGGGCCATCCGTGAAGCTTTCTTT. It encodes CASSSTGWGAIREAFF.